These T cell receptor beta chains were read from a single sample in a study of blood T cell repertoires in COVID-19. The table came from immunoSEQ multiplex PCR; TCRdb's copy has only in-frame clones and leaves some out. The data show fewer than 200,000 clones, around 72% seen once. The sequenced material came from peripheral blood. The receptors were sampled from a woman of 80 years or more with acute or convalescent COVID-19. CDR3s include the opening cysteine and the closing phenylalanine or tryptophan. Each record gives: CDR3 DNA, CDR3 protein, D gene, V gene, J gene, clone size. A D gene is named only where the DNA matches it firmly. Rows give clone size only sometimes, using once, few, many, or a class for an expanded clone.

TGTGCCAGCAGCCCGCAGGCTAGCTTCCCAGATACGCAGTATTTT	CASSPQASFPDTQYF	NA	TRBV6-5	TRBJ2-3	once
TGTGCCACCCAGGGCCGGGGGTCTTCACCCCTCCACTTT	CATQGRGSSPLHF	NA	TRBV15	TRBJ1-6	NA
TGCGCCAGCAGTGAGGGGGCTAGCGGAGACACCGGGGAGCTGTTTTTT	CASSEGASGDTGELFF	TRBD2	TRBV10-1	TRBJ2-2	once
TGTGCCAGCAGCTTATTCGGTGATCAGCCCCAGCATTTT	CASSLFGDQPQHF	NA	TRBV7-2	TRBJ1-5	NA
TGTGCCTGGAGTGTGGACTACACAGATACGCAGTATTTT	CAWSVDYTDTQYF	NA	TRBV30	TRBJ2-3	NA
TGTGCCAGCAGCCCCGGGACAGGGGGTGGCACTGAAGCTTTCTTT	CASSPGTGGGTEAFF	TRBD1	TRBV3-1/TRBV3-2	TRBJ1-1	NA
TGCGCCAGCAGCCTCGATACCATCCAGGGGAATGAGCAGTTCTTC	CASSLDTIQGNEQFF	NA	TRBV4-3	TRBJ2-1	NA
TGTGCCACCAGTGAGAGCGGGACGAGGGAGACCCAGTACTTC	CATSESGTRETQYF	TRBD2	TRBV24-1	TRBJ2-5	NA
TGTGCCAGCAGTTCTACCGGGACAGGGGCCGCTGAAGCTTTCTTT	CASSSTGTGAAEAFF	TRBD1	TRBV28	TRBJ1-1	NA
TGTGCCAGCAGTCCACGGGTAGCCGGGGATACGCAGTATTTT	CASSPRVAGDTQYF	NA	TRBV27	TRBJ2-3	NA
TGTGCCAGCAGTTGGGGCTCCGAGCAGTACTTC	CASSWGSEQYF	NA	TRBV28	TRBJ2-7	NA
TGCGCCAGCAGCCAAGATCCTAGCGGCAAGTCCTACGAGCAGTACTTC	CASSQDPSGKSYEQYF	TRBD2	TRBV4-1	TRBJ2-7	NA
TGTGCCAGCAGCCTCCAGGGGGTCAGGGGGCAGGAAGGGGCCAACGTCCTGACTTTC	CASSLQGVRGQEGANVLTF	TRBD1	TRBV13	TRBJ2-6	NA
TGTGCCAGCAGCCGGGGGCCCTACGAGCAGTACTTC	CASSRGPYEQYF	NA	TRBV7-8	TRBJ2-7	once
TGCGCCAGCAGCCTTACCGGACTAGCGGGACGGTTCTTC	CASSLTGLAGRFF	TRBD2	TRBV4-1	TRBJ2-1	NA
TGTGCCAGCAGTTACTCGATTGGGCAGGTCTCCTACAATGAGCAGTTCTTC	CASSYSIGQVSYNEQFF	NA	TRBV6-2/TRBV6-3	TRBJ2-1	NA
TGTGCCAGCAGCCCTCTGGGACAGGGGTACTATGGCTACACCTTC	CASSPLGQGYYGYTF	TRBD1	TRBV5-4	TRBJ1-2	NA
TGTGCCAGTAGCGACTCCCCCGGGACAGGGGCGAGGGGGCAGTTCTTC	CASSDSPGTGARGQFF	TRBD1	TRBV19	TRBJ2-1	few
TGTGCCAGTATTCTTGGACCAGGGGAGAGTTCTGGAAACACCATATATTTT	CASILGPGESSGNTIYF	NA	TRBV19	TRBJ1-3	NA
TGTGCCAGCTCACTACAGGGGGACTACGAGCAGTACTTC	CASSLQGDYEQYF	TRBD1	TRBV18	TRBJ2-7	once
TGCAGCGTTGAATTTTCAGGGTCCGAGCAGTACTTC	CSVEFSGSEQYF	NA	TRBV29-1	TRBJ2-7	NA
TGTGCCAGAAGCTTGGAGGGGATATCCTACGAGCAGTACTTC	CARSLEGISYEQYF	NA	TRBV5-3	TRBJ2-7	NA
TGTGCCAGCAGCAGGGGACAGAACACTGAAGCTTTCTTT	CASSRGQNTEAFF	NA	TRBV3-1/TRBV3-2	TRBJ1-1	NA
TGTGCCAGTAGTATGGGACAGGGGGCGGAAAAACTGTTTTTT	CASSMGQGAEKLFF	TRBD1	TRBV19	TRBJ1-4	NA
TGTGCCAGCAGACGACAGAGGAATAGCAATCAGCCCCAGCATTTT	CASRRQRNSNQPQHF	NA	TRBV6-5	TRBJ1-5	NA
TGTGCCAGCAGCCAAGAACCTTACGGGAGGAATGAGCAGTTCTTC	CASSQEPYGRNEQFF	TRBD2	TRBV3-1/TRBV3-2	TRBJ2-1	NA
TGTGCCAGCAGGGGCGGGACTAGCGGGACCTACGAGCAGTACTTC	CASRGGTSGTYEQYF	TRBD2	TRBV3-1/TRBV3-2	TRBJ2-7	NA
TGTGCCAGCAGTTATCAGGGCCCGAGCACCTACGAGCAGTACTTC	CASSYQGPSTYEQYF	NA	TRBV6-5	TRBJ2-7	NA
TGTGCCTGGGACTCTACCGGGAACACTGAAGCTTTCTTT	CAWDSTGNTEAFF	NA	TRBV30	TRBJ1-1	few
TGTGCCAGCAGTTACGCCCAGACGGGTGGCTACACCTTC	CASSYAQTGGYTF	NA	TRBV6-2/TRBV6-3	TRBJ1-2	NA
TGTGCCAGCGCTTCACGGGGGAACACTGAAGCTTTCTTT	CASASRGNTEAFF	NA	TRBV28	TRBJ1-1	NA
TGCGCCAGCAGCTCTGGGGTACTCGGGGGGGAGCAGTTCTTC	CASSSGVLGGEQFF	TRBD2	TRBV5-1	TRBJ2-1	once
TGTGCCAGTAGTCCTACTAGCGGGATAACCTACGAGCAGTACTTC	CASSPTSGITYEQYF	TRBD2	TRBV19	TRBJ2-7	NA
TGCGCCAGCAGAGCGAGCTCTGGGGCCAACGTCCTGACTTTC	CASRASSGANVLTF	NA	TRBV5-1	TRBJ2-6	NA
TGTGCCAGCAGTTTGCCTAGCGAAAGCGATGAGCAGTTCTTC	CASSLPSESDEQFF	NA	TRBV6-2/TRBV6-3	TRBJ2-1	NA
TGCAGCATCCTTTTTCCGTCTAGCACAGATACGCAGTATTTT	CSILFPSSTDTQYF	NA	TRBV29-1	TRBJ2-3	NA
TGTGCCAGCGGTTCGGGACAGGGGTTGGAGACCCAGTACTTC	CASGSGQGLETQYF	TRBD1	TRBV7-7	TRBJ2-5	NA
TGTGCCAGCAGTCCAGTCGGACAGGGGGGCGAGCAGTACTTC	CASSPVGQGGEQYF	TRBD1	TRBV11-2	TRBJ2-7	NA
TGTGCTAGTGGTTTCGGTTACAGACCCTACAATGAGCAGTTCTTC	CASGFGYRPYNEQFF	NA	TRBV12-5	TRBJ2-1	NA
TGTGCCAGTAGTATTATTACAGGGAACACTGAAGCTTTCTTT	CASSIITGNTEAFF	NA	TRBV19	TRBJ1-1	NA
TGTGCCAGCAGCCCCCGGGGAAGCGGGAGGACCGTTTCCTACAATGAGCAGTTCTTC	CASSPRGSGRTVSYNEQFF	TRBD2	TRBV5-6	TRBJ2-1	NA